This TCR beta chain was retrieved from a study of blood T cell repertoires in COVID-19. Background on the study: Collection of acute and convalescent COVID-19 samples took place in the United States, Italy and Spain. Nucleic acid was either cDNA or gDNA, and it came from T cells, B-cell-depleted T cells, or PBMCs.

This table comes from immunoSEQ multiplex PCR, and its TCRdb copy is limited to in-frame clones, with some not included. Here the sample spans roughly 59,000 clones, 80% to 90% being singletons. From germline, CDR1 is SNHLY and CDR2 FYNNEI. This CDR3 is 16 amino acids long. Trimming cost V 3 bases and J 3 bases, with 18 bases left between them. V and J are TRBV2 and TRBJ2-7; possible D gene TRBD1, 5 bases. Sequencing was performed on peripheral blood. The receptor comes from a human donor in a cohort sampled during active COVID-19. Here the CDR3 DNA reads TGTGCCAGCAGTGAGGACACGGCCGGACCCCTCTACGAGCAGTACTTC. Its translation: CASSEDTAGPLYEQYF.